This T cell receptor beta chain was documented in a study of spatial heterogeneity in lung cancer. The time point is: blood at routine non-recurrence follow-up after resection. The study sequenced unsorted whole RNA from tumor, nontumor lung or frozen PBMC. Individually, TCR cDNA molecules were each labelled with a unique molecular identifier. TCRdb used MiXCR to reprocess the 5' RACE reads, holding one entry per CDR3 protein. The sample holds under 150,000 distinct CDR3 sequences, under 14% seen once. The sequencing here drew on PBMCs, taken at follow-up. The TCR comes from a female donor with early-stage non-small cell lung cancer.

The CDR3 loop reads CASSGHTNYGYTF. CDR3 coding DNA: TGCGCCAGCAGTGGACACACGAACTATGGCTACACCTTC. The chain combines TRBV10-1 with TRBJ1-2; the D is unclear. The V end lost 4 bases, the J end lost 2 bases, and 8 bases lay between the germline ends. The germline V gene has CDR1 WNHNN and CDR2 SYGVQD (reference sequence). This CDR3 is built from 13 residues.